These 23 T cell receptor beta chains were all obtained from the same sample, sequenced in a study of blood T cell repertoires in COVID-19. Assay: immunoSEQ multiplex PCR; the TCRdb copy retains only in-frame clones and omits some. Among 150,000 to 200,000 clones listed, about 77% were seen once. Sequencing was carried out using PBMCs or T cells enriched from blood (not recorded which). The receptor source for this set is a woman aged 45-65 years with acute COVID-19.

V usage is TRBV5-6 and J usage is TRBJ1-6, with D perhaps TRBD1 (6 bases). Germline V gene data show CDR1 as SGHDT and CDR2 as YYEEEE. Trimming removed 0 bases at V and 7 bases at J, with 11 bases between. The CDR3 consists of 15 residues. The CDR3 DNA follows: TGTGCCAGCAGCTTGGGAGCGCAGGGGAATTCACCCCTCCACTTT. It translates to CASSLGAQGNSPLHF.

The chain uses TRBV10-3 and TRBJ2-2; 9 positions agree with TRBD1. V shed 6 bases, J shed 5 bases, and the junction held 4 bases outside the gene matches. Germline assignment: CDR1 ENHRY and CDR2 SYGVKD. CDR3 length: 14 residues. CDR3 amino acids: CAIRGTGWTGELFF. Here the CDR3 DNA reads TGTGCCATCAGGGGGACAGGGTGGACCGGGGAGCTGTTTTTT.

This clone was observed a single time. Just one base apart from a much larger clone, this may be a read error. The V call is TRBV5-4, the J call TRBJ2-5; 8 nucleotides match TRBD2. The CDR3 spans 14 residues. V dropped 5 bases and J dropped 5; count of bases not matched to a gene: 8. The V gene's germline CDR1 is SGHNT and CDR2 YYREEE (reference sequence). CDR3 nucleotide sequence: TGTGCCAGCAGTCCTTCGGGGGGGTGGGAGACCCAGTACTTC. Amino acid sequence: CASSPSGGWETQYF.

The rearrangement links TRBV6-1 to TRBJ2-7; 7 bases map to TRBD2. This CDR3 region has 14 residues. Germline values: CDR1 MNHNS, CDR2 SASEGT. Trimming at V came to 2 bases and at J to 4 bases, leaving 5 bases not matched to a gene. The CDR3 DNA follows: TGTGCCAGCAGTGAATGGGGAGGGCGGTACGAGCAGTACGTC. This gives the protein CASSEWGGRYEQYV.

The rearrangement links TRBV28 to TRBJ2-7, with 9 positions matching TRBD1. The CDR3 length is 15 residues. Trimming took 5 bases from V and 1 from J; bases not matched to a gene: 6. Germline CDR1 and CDR2: MDHEN and SYDVKM. The CDR3 DNA reads as TGTGCCAGCAGTCTCACCGGGACAGGGTCCTACGAGCAGTACGTC. Translated: CASSLTGTGSYEQYV.

This clone turned up a few times. The genes are TRBV5-4 and TRBJ2-3; the match to TRBD2 covers 9 bases. In germline, CDR1 is SGHNT, CDR2 YYREEE (reference sequence). The CDR3 contains 19 residues. With 0 bases clipped from V and 0 bases from J, the junction kept 11 bases outside the gene matches. Here the CDR3 DNA reads TGTGCCAGCAGCTTGGCTTTTAGCGGGGGAGAATATAGCACAGATACGCAGTATTTT. This codes for CASSLAFSGGEYSTDTQYF.

The rearrangement joins TRBV5-5 to TRBJ1-5; D might be TRBD1 (5 bases). This CDR3 has 14 amino acids. The V and J ends lost 0 bases and 9 bases respectively, with 13 bases between them. Germline assignment: CDR1 SGHKS and CDR2 YYEKEE (reference sequence). The CDR3 DNA is TGTGCCAGCAGCTTGGTTAAGGGGCTCGGGCCCCAGCATTTT. Encoded protein: CASSLVKGLGPQHF.

This clone turned up a few times. V is TRBV19 and J is TRBJ1-2; no definite D call. CDR1 LNHDA and CDR2 SQIVND come from the germline V gene (reference sequence). The V and J ends lost 10 bases and 10 bases respectively, with 22 bases between them. The CDR3 loop spans 13 amino acids. In DNA, the CDR3 is TGTGCCACGGATTCTAGATCGGGGATCGACTACACCTTC. Its translation: CATDSRSGIDYTF.

This clone was observed a handful of times. The chain is built from TRBV28 and TRBJ1-1; 8 bases fit TRBD1. The V gene's germline CDR1 is MDHEN and CDR2 SYDVKM. V trimming: 2 bases; J trimming: 10 bases; junction bases outside the gene matches: 12. CDR3 size: 15 residues. CDR3 sequence: CASSLVGRQGRGAFF. The CDR3 DNA reads TGTGCCAGCAGTTTAGTGGGCAGACAGGGGAGGGGAGCTTTCTTT.

This clone has only a few counts. The chain links TRBV4-1 to TRBJ1-2; D is unresolved. Germline CDR1 and CDR2: MGHRA and YSYEKL. The CDR3 covers 15 residues. Trimming took off 0 bases at V and 4 bases at J, with 12 bases between the two ends. Here the CDR3 DNA reads TGCGCCAGCAGCCAAGAAGAGGCAGTTGTCTATGGCTACACCTTC. It translates to CASSQEEAVVYGYTF.

The chain employs TRBV28 and TRBJ1-2; 11 nucleotides agree with TRBD1. The CDR3 has 16 residues. The ends lost 3 bases at V and 0 bases at J; junction bases unmatched: 3. CDR1 MDHEN and CDR2 SYDVKM come from the germline V gene. The CDR3 DNA sequence: TGTGCCAGCAGTTTGGGGGGACAGGGGGCTAACTATGGCTACACCTTC. This sequence encodes CASSLGGQGANYGYTF.

The chain couples TRBV27 to TRBJ1-1; 8 nucleotides align to TRBD1. V lost 4 bases and J lost 11; bases outside the gene matches: 9. The CDR3 has 13 residues. Germline CDR1 and CDR2: MNHEY and SMNVEV (reference sequence). This CDR3 is CASSSERTGSAFF. The CDR3 region has the DNA TGTGCCAGCAGTTCGGAAAGGACAGGGTCCGCTTTCTTT.

The V call is TRBV28, the J call TRBJ1-2, with unresolved D. Germline V gives CDR1 MDHEN, CDR2 SYDVKM. The CDR3 spans 14 residues. V lost 6 bases, J lost 0 bases, and 11 bases lay in between. CDR3 sequence: CASREGGANYGYTF. In nucleotides, the CDR3 is TGTGCCAGCAGGGAGGGTGGGGCTAACTATGGCTACACCTTC.

The chain has TRBV5-1 and TRBJ1-4; D is undetermined. Germline assignment: CDR1 SGHRS and CDR2 YFSETQ. The CDR3 totals 14 residues. V gave up 4 bases and J gave up 0 bases, with 7 bases separating them. For the CDR3, the DNA is TGCGCCAGCAGCCCCGAGGCAACTAATGAAAAACTGTTTTTT. It codes for CASSPEATNEKLFF.

The chain couples TRBV6-2 or TRBV6-3 to TRBJ1-6; tentatively, D is TRBD1 (5 bases). This CDR3 contains 16 residues. Germline values: CDR1 MNHEY, CDR2 SVGEGT. V was pared by 5 bases and J by 8 bases, with 19 bases between. CDR3 coding DNA: TGTGCCAGCAGTACGAAAGGGAGGGGAACAGATTCACCCCTCCACTTT. Amino acid sequence: CASSTKGRGTDSPLHF.

The chain recombines TRBV16 with TRBJ2-5; the D gene is possibly TRBD1 (7 bases). The CDR3 contains 15 residues. The germline gives CDR1 KGHSY, CDR2 FQNENV. The V end was cut by 2 bases, the J end by 4 bases, with 14 bases between. CDR3: CASSQRGQGGETQYF. The CDR3 DNA follows: TGTGCCAGCAGCCAAAGAGGGCAGGGGGGAGAGACCCAGTACTTC.

The chain recombines TRBV6-5 with TRBJ1-5; D unclear. CDR3 length: 12 amino acids. V lost 7 bases, J lost 5 bases, and 9 bases lay in between. Looked up from germline, CDR1 is MNHEY and CDR2 is SVGAGI. The CDR3 region is CASTRGDQPQHF. CDR3 coding DNA: TGTGCCAGCACCCGGGGTGATCAGCCCCAGCATTTT.

This clone occurred many times. CDR3 nucleotides: TGTGCCAGCAGTTTAGGGCACGGGGACAACCGGTATGGCTACACCTTC. Translating gives CASSLGHGDNRYGYTF. The chain has TRBV27 and TRBJ1-2; D may be TRBD1 (6 bases). Germline CDR1 is MNHEY and CDR2 is SMNVEV (reference sequence). Trimming shortened V by 2 bases and J by 5 bases, and 18 bases separated the two germline ends. The CDR3 contains 16 residues.

The V gene is TRBV9, the J gene TRBJ1-5, with D tentatively TRBD1 (5 bases). The ends were cut back, 3 bases at V and 1 base at J, with 8 bases in the middle. The V gene's germline CDR1 is SGDLS and CDR2 YYNGEE. The CDR3 runs 14 residues. In DNA form, the CDR3 reads TGTGCCAGCAGCGGGGGACTCAGCAATCAGCCCCAGCATTTT. Translating it yields CASSGGLSNQPQHF.

The genes are TRBV9 and TRBJ2-1, with 13 nucleotides matching TRBD2. CDR3 length: 17 amino acids. Per germline, CDR1 SGDLS and CDR2 YYNGEE. V gave up 4 bases and J gave up 2 bases; unmatched junction bases: 6. CDR3 coding DNA: TGTGCCAGCAGCCCATGGACTAGCGGGGGCACCTACAATGAGCAGTTCTTC. Its translation is CASSPWTSGGTYNEQFF.

This sequence joins TRBV6-5 and TRBJ1-3; 7 nucleotides match TRBD1. The CDR3 is 15 amino acids. CDR1 is MNHEY and CDR2 is SVGAGI in the germline V gene. V dropped 6 bases and J dropped 0; count of bases not matched to a gene: 5. In DNA form, the CDR3 reads TGTGCCAGCAGGGCCGGGACAGCCTCTGGAAACACCATATATTTT. Its protein is CASRAGTASGNTIYF.

This chain connects TRBV24-1 to TRBJ2-5, with TRBD1 as a possible D gene (5 bases). The CDR3 covers 17 residues. Germline CDR1 KGHDR, CDR2 SFDVKD. Trimming removed 1 base from V and 4 bases from J, with 18 bases in between. CDR3 DNA sequence: TGTGCCACCAGTGATTTTGGGCAGGGTCCCAAACCAGAGACCCAGTACTTC. Protein: CATSDFGQGPKPETQYF.

This chain links TRBV5-8 with TRBJ2-3; D ambiguous. Germline CDR1 and CDR2: SGHTS and YDEGEE. This CDR3 is built from 17 residues. Trimming took off 1 base at V and 6 bases at J, with 21 bases between the two ends. The CDR3 sequence is CASSLRNGFTAQDTQYF. The CDR3 DNA reads TGTGCCAGCAGCTTGAGAAACGGGTTTACTGCGCAGGATACGCAGTATTTT. Looking up the rest from reference TRBV5-8 and TRBJ2-3 gives the full variable domain: EAGVTQSPTHLIKTRGQQATLRCSPISGHTSVYWYQQALGLGLQFLLWYDEGEERNRGNFPPRFSGRQFPNYSSELNVNALELEDSALYLCASSLRNGFTAQDTQYFGPGTRLTVL.